Each of the 28 T cell receptor beta chains below was sequenced from the same sample in a study of blood T cells in healthy people across ages. PCR was performed a second time for about 6 to 12 cycles using a sample-barcoded 5' primer and a J-beta primer mix. TCRdb independently ran MiXCR on the 5' RACE reads; one entry per CDR3 protein. This table has 760,000 or so distinct CDR3 sequences, approximately 25% appearing once. This sample was shared with a second study, whose subject was T cells of mothers and their children.

The sample consisted of blood. The receptors originated from a boy younger than 18 in good health.

J is TRBJ2-2 and V is TRBV29-1; D is perhaps TRBD1 (6 bases). Germline CDR1 is SQVTM and CDR2 is ANQGSEA. V was cut by 4 bases and J by 7 bases, with 16 bases left in between. The CDR3 is 14 amino acids. The CDR3 sequence is CSVGGPGSLGELFF. The DNA for the CDR3 is TGCAGCGTTGGGGGGCCAGGGTCCCTCGGGGAGCTGTTTTTT.

The chain combines TRBV6-5 with TRBJ2-7; D gene uncertain. V gave up 6 bases and J gave up 2 bases, with 11 bases separating them. The germline gives CDR1 MNHEY, CDR2 SVGAGI. CDR3 length: 13 residues. This CDR3 is CASRETGTYEQYF. The DNA of the CDR3 is TGTGCCAGCAGGGAAACTGGTACCTACGAGCAGTACTTC.

The rearrangement joins TRBV20-1 to TRBJ2-1; TRBD2 matches at 7 bases. The J call is uncertain, as TRBJ2-7 better fits the DNA end. Germline assignment: CDR1 DFQATT and CDR2 SNEGSKA (reference sequence). CDR3 length equals 17 residues. This CDR3 is CSARDPEGSGIGYEQYF. Here the CDR3 DNA reads TGCAGTGCTAGAGATCCCGAAGGAAGCGGGATTGGCTACGAGCAGTACTTC.

The CDR3 coding sequence is TGCGCCAGCAGCCATCGGACTAGCGGGAAACCACAAGAGACCCAGTACTTC. Amino acid sequence: CASSHRTSGKPQETQYF. The chain recombines TRBV4-1 with TRBJ2-5, with 12 bases lining up with TRBD2. V lost 3 bases, J lost 2 bases, and 7 bases stayed unmatched. The CDR3 contains 17 residues. Germline loops: CDR1 MGHRA, CDR2 YSYEKL.

Only a few counts were recorded for this clonotype. The gene calls are TRBV9 and TRBJ1-3, with D unresolved. Per the germline V gene, CDR1 is SGDLS and CDR2 is YYNGEE. The ends were cut back, 2 bases at V and 4 bases at J, with 10 bases in the middle. This CDR3 has 14 amino acids. The CDR3 coding sequence is TGTGCCAGCAGCGTGGAGGGAGCGGGAAACACCATATATTTT. Translation gives CASSVEGAGNTIYF.

This clonotype was seen repeatedly, ten times or more. The chain carries TRBV27 and TRBJ2-7; 10 bases are a match to TRBD1. Looked up from germline, CDR1 is MNHEY and CDR2 is SMNVEV (reference sequence). The CDR3 runs to 14 residues. The V gene end was trimmed by 6 bases and the J gene end by 3 bases; junction bases not matched to a gene: 5. The CDR3 nucleotides read TGTGCCAGCAGCCTCGGGGACAGGGGCTACGAGCAGTACTTC. Translated, it gives CASSLGDRGYEQYF.

This clonotype was detected only a few times. This chain joins TRBV20-1 and TRBJ2-1; unclear D gene. The CDR3 covers 15 residues. Trimming took 1 base from V and 8 from J, leaving 18 bases between them. Germline assignment: CDR1 DFQATT and CDR2 SNEGSKA (reference sequence). CDR3 protein: CSARGPLAELDEQFF. CDR3 bases: TGCAGTGCTAGAGGGCCCTTGGCGGAATTGGATGAGCAGTTCTTC.

The CDR3 protein is CASSVREAPTDTQYF. In DNA, the CDR3 is TGTGCCAGCAGCGTTCGCGAGGCCCCCACAGATACGCAGTATTTT. V is TRBV9 and J is TRBJ2-3, with unresolved D. Germline V gives CDR1 SGDLS, CDR2 YYNGEE. Trimming stripped 2 bases from V and 2 bases from J, with 12 bases between. The CDR3 loop spans 15 amino acids.

This chain uses TRBV7-9 with TRBJ2-1; 7 bases align to TRBD2. Losses at the gene ends were 4 bases for V and 7 bases for J; bases not matched to a gene: 7. Looked up from germline, CDR1 is SEHNR and CDR2 is FQNEAQ (reference sequence). The CDR3 runs 14 residues. The CDR3 region is CASSSLANRNEQFF. The CDR3 region has the DNA TGTGCCAGCAGCTCACTAGCGAACCGGAATGAGCAGTTCTTC.

In DNA form, the CDR3 reads TGTGCCAGCAGCCCTGCAGGCGGGGGAAGAACAGATACGCAGTATTTT. Amino acids: CASSPAGGGRTDTQYF. The chain recombines TRBV4-2 with TRBJ2-3; 7 nucleotides align to TRBD2. The CDR3 covers 16 residues. CDR1 and CDR2 (germline): LGHNA, YNFKEQ. V was clipped by 4 bases and J by 3 bases; unmatched bases: 10.

This clonotype was observed a handful of times. The chain employs TRBV4-2 and TRBJ1-5; 7 nucleotides match TRBD1. The CDR3 runs 12 residues. In germline, CDR1 is LGHNA, CDR2 YNFKEQ. The V gene end was trimmed by 9 bases and the J gene end by 6 bases; junction bases not matched to a gene: 5. CDR3 coding DNA: TGTGCCAGTATGACAGGGTCTCAGCCCCAGCATTTT. Protein sequence: CASMTGSQPQHF.

This clonotype was counted a single time. The genes are TRBV20-1 and TRBJ2-3, with TRBD2 matching 7 bases. Per the germline V gene, CDR1 is DFQATT and CDR2 is SNEGSKA (reference sequence). The CDR3 has 14 residues. V shed 5 bases, J shed 6 bases, and the junction held 11 bases outside the gene matches. CDR3 protein: CSAFAVGGGDTQYF. CDR3 coding DNA: TGCAGTGCTTTCGCAGTGGGGGGAGGGGATACGCAGTATTTT.

V gene TRBV12-5 combines with J gene TRBJ2-5; weak D call: TRBD1 (6 bases). The DNA end favors TRBJ2-7, so the J call may be wrong. The CDR3 has 14 residues. The germline CDR1 and CDR2 sequences are LGHNT and FRNRAP. The CDR3 spells CASGPRGSGYEQYF. Written as DNA, the CDR3 is TGTGCTAGTGGTCCCAGGGGAAGTGGCTACGAGCAGTACTTC.

The J gene is TRBJ1-2, the V gene TRBV12-3 or TRBV12-4, with TRBD1 matching over 7 bases. V lost 3 bases to trimming and J lost 4 bases; unmatched junction nucleotides: 8. CDR3 length equals 15 residues. CDR3 bases: TGTGCCAGCAGTTTCAGGGACAGCCTTTTCTATGGCTACACCTTC. It yields the protein CASSFRDSLFYGYTF.

The rearrangement uses TRBV5-1 and TRBJ2-5; 8 bases map to TRBD2. With 3 bases clipped from V and 2 bases from J, the junction kept 9 bases outside the gene matches. Germline CDR1 SGHRS, CDR2 YFSETQ. The CDR3 extends over 16 amino acids. CDR3 sequence reads: CASSSRLATLQETQYF. DNA of the CDR3: TGCGCCAGCAGCTCAAGACTAGCGACCTTGCAAGAGACCCAGTACTTC.

This clonotype has more than one count but fewer than ten. The V gene is TRBV7-3, the J gene TRBJ2-5, with a tentative D call TRBD2 (5 bases). V was trimmed by 5 bases and J by 5 bases, leaving 18 bases between them. Looked up from germline, CDR1 is SGHTA and CDR2 is FQGTGA. The CDR3 totals 15 residues. The CDR3 loop is CASSPGISQEETQYF. CDR3 coding DNA: TGTGCCAGCAGCCCCGGGATCTCACAAGAGGAGACCCAGTACTTC.

The V and J genes are TRBV15 and TRBJ2-3; 13 positions agree with TRBD2. V shed 3 bases and J 4 bases; nucleotides not matched to a gene: 4. Looked up from germline, CDR1 is LNHNV and CDR2 is YYDKDF (reference sequence). The CDR3 extends over 16 amino acids. CDR3 region: CATSRRLAGGADTQYF. Written as DNA, the CDR3 is TGTGCCACCAGCAGGCGACTAGCGGGAGGTGCAGATACGCAGTATTTT.

The genes are TRBV11-2 and TRBJ2-7, with D uncertain. The germline V gene has CDR1 SGHAT and CDR2 FQNNGV. The V gene lost 5 bases and the J gene lost 3 bases, with 14 bases spanning the gap. The CDR3 extends over 14 amino acids. The CDR3 reads CASSPTGGIYEQYF. The CDR3 DNA sequence: TGTGCCAGCAGCCCGACCGGTGGTATCTACGAGCAGTACTTC.

This clonotype was counted between two and nine times. V and J are TRBV29-1 and TRBJ1-2, with D perhaps matching TRBD1 (5 bases). The CDR3 runs to 16 residues. V was pared by 7 bases and J by 5 bases, with 26 bases between. Germline CDR1 reads SQVTM; CDR2 reads ANQGSEA. CDR3 region: CSALWDYGSYIYGYTF. The CDR3 bases are TGCAGCGCCCTGTGGGACTATGGAAGCTACATTTATGGCTACACCTTC.

There are a few counts of this clonotype. This chain links TRBV7-2 with TRBJ2-1, with D perhaps matching TRBD2 (5 bases). The germline CDR1 and CDR2 sequences are SGHTA and FQGNSA. Trimming left V 5 bases short and J 0 bases short, with 14 bases between. This CDR3 is built from 16 residues. CDR3 DNA: TGTGCCAGCAGCGGACTCGACAAGAGCTCCTACAATGAGCAGTTCTTC. Translated: CASSGLDKSSYNEQFF.

This clonotype was seen a handful of times. J is TRBJ2-3 and V is TRBV20-1; D unclear. Trimming took off 3 bases at V and 4 bases at J, with 11 bases between the two ends. CDR1 is DFQATT and CDR2 is SNEGSKA in the germline V gene (reference sequence). There are 13 residues in the CDR3. The CDR3 DNA reads TGCAGTGCTAGGGTAAACTCTCCAGATACGCAGTATTTT. It specifies CSARVNSPDTQYF.

This clonotype came up a few times. Here the CDR3 DNA reads TGCAGCGTTGAGGGGGACCCAGCCTACGAGCAGTACTTC. The encoded protein is CSVEGDPAYEQYF. The V call is TRBV29-1, the J call TRBJ2-1, with D perhaps matching TRBD1 or TRBD2 (5 bases each). With the DNA end fitting TRBJ2-7 better, the J assignment may be wrong. Germline values: CDR1 SQVTM, CDR2 ANQGSEA. This CDR3 is built from 13 residues.

The chain carries TRBV29-1 and TRBJ1-6, with TRBD1 matching 9 bases. This CDR3 has 16 amino acids. CDR1 and CDR2 (germline): SQVTM, ANQGSEA. Unmatched junction bases numbered 14, after V lost 6 bases and J lost 8 bases. The CDR3 is CSVRLPGQGWDSPLHF. In DNA form, the CDR3 reads TGCAGCGTCCGGCTACCGGGACAGGGTTGGGATTCACCCCTCCACTTT.

J is TRBJ2-3 and V is TRBV2; TRBD2 matches at 7 bases. Germline values: CDR1 SNHLY, CDR2 FYNNEI. The CDR3 runs to 16 residues. The V gene end was trimmed by 7 bases and the J gene end by 2 bases; junction bases not matched to a gene: 12. DNA for the CDR3: TGTGCCAGCACCCGATCAGTAGCGGGTTTCACAGATACGCAGTATTTT. Its protein is CASTRSVAGFTDTQYF.

The chain couples TRBV20-1 to TRBJ2-3, with D tentatively TRBD2 (6 bases). Trimming left V 3 bases short and J 3 bases short, with 7 bases between. Germline V gene lookup returns CDR1 DFQATT and CDR2 SNEGSKA (reference sequence). The CDR3 loop spans 12 amino acids. CDR3 sequence (DNA): TGCAGTGCTAGGCGGGATACAGATACGCAGTATTTT. Translation: CSARRDTDTQYF.

This rearrangement joins TRBV28 to TRBJ2-7; tentatively, D is TRBD1 (7 bases). The CDR3 covers 15 residues. The V gene's germline CDR1 is MDHEN and CDR2 SYDVKM. The ends were cut back, 7 bases at V and 1 base at J, with 17 bases in the middle. CDR3: CASTEGGGKSYEQYF. In nucleotides, the CDR3 is TGTGCCAGCACCGAAGGGGGCGGGAAGTCCTACGAGCAGTACTTC.

The chain carries TRBV20-1 and TRBJ2-2; 8 bases match TRBD2. The CDR3 contains 14 residues. With V trimmed by 5 bases and J by 4 bases, 6 bases remained unmatched. CDR1 and CDR2 from the germline V gene are DFQATT and SNEGSKA (reference sequence). The CDR3 sequence is CSAALAESTGELFF. In nucleotides, the CDR3 is TGCAGTGCTGCACTAGCGGAGTCCACCGGGGAGCTGTTTTTT.

The chain carries TRBV27 and TRBJ1-2, with 7 bases fitting TRBD1. V was clipped by 8 bases and J by 2 bases; unmatched bases: 5. The CDR3 length is 13 residues. In germline, CDR1 is MNHEY, CDR2 SMNVEV (reference sequence). DNA for the CDR3: TGTGCCAGCGCATGGGGACAGAACTATGGCTACACCTTC. Amino acids: CASAWGQNYGYTF.